The next 19 T cell receptor delta chains were all read from a single sample in a study of Vδ1+ human thymocytes. Sequences come from RNA converted to cDNA by reverse transcription. Pooled V-gene forward primers with one constant-region reverse primer generated the CDR3 amplicons by multiplex PCR. TCRdb fed the multiplex PCR reads into CATT to redo clone calling. The sample consists of roughly 76,000 delta-chain clones, 30% to 40% of them appearing once. Notes on the study in general: Thymic TRG and TRD repertoires appeared highly polyclonal.

No antigens are known for them. The sample was Vdelta1+ gamma-delta thymocytes from the thymus. Subset denoted: FACS-sorted CD3+ TCRalphabeta- TCRVdelta1+ TCRVdelta2- thymocytes. These receptors all come from a boy younger than two who had congenital heart surgery.

The J gene is TRDJ1, the V gene TRDV1; 9 bases match TRDD3. In germline, CDR1 is TSWWSYY, CDR2 QGS. The CDR3 runs to 15 residues. With 1 base clipped from V and 3 bases from J, the junction kept 3 bases outside the gene matches. The DNA for the CDR3 is TGTGCTCTTGGGGAACCTTGGGGGATATCCGATAAACTCATCTTT. Protein: CALGEPWGISDKLIF.

The V gene is TRDV1, the J gene TRDJ1, with TRDD3 matching over 9 bases. Germline V gene data show CDR1 as TSWWSYY and CDR2 as QGS. With V trimmed by 2 bases and J by 0 bases, 25 bases remained unmatched. The CDR3 sequence is 23 residues long. CDR3 loop: CALGENHLKFPLGDRWYTDKLIF. CDR3 nucleotides: TGTGCTCTTGGGGAAAACCATCTTAAGTTCCCACTGGGGGACCGCTGGTACACCGATAAACTCATCTTT.

The chain recombines TRDV1 with TRDJ1; 9 bases align to TRDD3. The germline V gene encodes CDR1 TSWWSYY and CDR2 QGS. CDR3 size: 21 residues. J gave up 2 bases and V 2 bases, and 21 bases lay outside the gene matches. The DNA of the CDR3 is TGTGCTCTTGGGGAAAAGGATTACTGGGGGACCCTTCGAAAGGGGACCGATAAACTCATCTTT. As protein: CALGEKDYWGTLRKGTDKLIF.

This clone has only a few counts. The rearrangement links TRDV1 to TRDJ1; 7 bases map to TRDD3. Germline loops: CDR1 TSWWSYY, CDR2 QGS. The CDR3 has 23 amino acids. After removal of 4 bases from V and 0 bases from J, the junction contained 29 bases not matched to a gene. The CDR3 nucleotides are TGTGCTCTTGGGGGTCGGTTCCCTCGTGTACGCGGTACTGGGGATAAGTACACCGATAAACTCATCTTT. Amino acids: CALGGRFPRVRGTGDKYTDKLIF.

The V gene is TRDV1, the J gene TRDJ1, with 12 bases aligning to TRDD3. The CDR3 has 20 amino acids. V trimming: 5 bases; J trimming: 3 bases; junction bases outside the gene matches: 19. The germline CDR1 and CDR2 sequences are TSWWSYY and QGS. The CDR3 DNA follows: TGTGCTCTTGGGTCAAGGGAGGTGGGATTGCTGGGGGATACGCCCGATAAACTCATCTTT. Translating it yields CALGSREVGLLGDTPDKLIF.

The chain couples TRDV1 to TRDJ1; D perhaps matches TRDD2 (6 bases). The germline CDR1 and CDR2 sequences are TSWWSYY and QGS. The CDR3 is 18 amino acids. Trimming shortened V by 1 base and J by 0 bases, and 18 bases separated the two germline ends. The CDR3, as DNA: TGTGCTCTTGGGGAACGTTACTTCCTTGCCTCGTACACCGATAAACTCATCTTT. It specifies CALGERYFLASYTDKLIF.

V gene TRDV1 combines with J gene TRDJ1, with D possibly matching TRDD3 (6 bases). Between the trimmed V and J ends, which lost 1 base and 0 bases, there was a span of 18 bases. This CDR3 comprises 18 residues. The germline V gene has CDR1 TSWWSYY and CDR2 QGS. The CDR3 sequence is CALGERRGDPLYTDKLIF. The CDR3 DNA reads TGTGCTCTTGGGGAACGCAGGGGGGACCCTTTGTACACCGATAAACTCATCTTT.

The rearrangement joins TRDV1 to TRDJ1, with TRDD3 identical over 10 bases. Per germline, CDR1 TSWWSYY and CDR2 QGS. CDR3 length: 23 amino acids. J gave up 0 bases and V 5 bases, and 27 bases lay outside the gene matches. CDR3 in amino acids: CALGSRGEFLPGGYEGYTDKLIF. The DNA of the CDR3 is TGTGCTCTTGGGTCTCGGGGGGAATTCCTACCAGGGGGATACGAAGGTTACACCGATAAACTCATCTTT.

The J gene is TRDJ1, the V gene TRDV1; D might be TRDD3 (8 bases). The CDR3 is made up of 20 amino acids. The V and J ends lost 5 bases and 2 bases respectively, with 30 bases between them. From germline, CDR1 is TSWWSYY and CDR2 QGS. This chain's CDR3 is CALGSDFLNGWGTPTDKLIF. The CDR3 coding sequence is TGTGCTCTTGGGAGTGACTTCCTAAATGGCTGGGGGACCCCTACCGATAAACTCATCTTT.

This sequence joins TRDV1 and TRDJ1; 13 bases map to TRDD3. Looked up from germline, CDR1 is TSWWSYY and CDR2 is QGS. V trimming: 3 bases; J trimming: 4 bases; junction bases outside the gene matches: 26. This CDR3 spans 23 amino acids. The CDR3 protein is CALGDLDRGSMDWGIRGGDKLIF. In nucleotides, the CDR3 is TGTGCTCTTGGGGACCTGGACCGAGGATCGATGGACTGGGGGATACGCGGGGGCGATAAACTCATCTTT.

The chain joins TRDV1 to TRDJ1, with 8 bases fitting TRDD3. Germline CDR1 TSWWSYY, CDR2 QGS. V lost 2 bases and J lost 0; bases outside the gene matches: 8. CDR3 length: 17 amino acids. The CDR3 loop is CALGESGGGGYTDKLIF. CDR3 sequence (DNA): TGTGCTCTTGGGGAATCTGGCGGTGGGGGATACACCGATAAACTCATCTTT.

This rearrangement joins TRDV1 to TRDJ1; D is possibly TRDD2 (5 bases). Germline assignment: CDR1 TSWWSYY and CDR2 QGS. The CDR3 has 19 amino acids. The V end was cut by 3 bases, the J end by 0 bases, with 23 bases between. CDR3 residues: CALGDLPGPKDQDTDKLIF. CDR3 sequence (DNA): TGTGCTCTTGGGGATCTACCTGGTCCTAAGGACCAGGACACCGATAAACTCATCTTT.

The J gene is TRDJ1, the V gene TRDV1; no reliable D call. CDR1 and CDR2 (germline): TSWWSYY, QGS. Trimming shortened V by 4 bases and J by 0 bases, and 15 bases separated the two germline ends. CDR3 length equals 16 residues. CDR3 DNA sequence: TGTGCTCTTGGGGGAGGAGGTGGCCTGAACACCGATAAACTCATCTTT. It encodes CALGGGGGLNTDKLIF.

The sample holds many counts of this clone. This chain uses TRDV3 with TRDJ2; D gene uncertain. Germline CDR1 is TVYSNPD and CDR2 is GDNSRS (reference sequence). The CDR3 is made up of 17 amino acids. The V end lost 3 bases, the J end lost 1 base, and 21 bases lay between the germline ends. The CDR3 reads CAFEALGFGLLTAQLFF. CDR3 sequence (DNA): TGTGCCTTCGAGGCCTTAGGATTCGGGCTTTTGACAGCACAACTCTTCTTT.

J is TRDJ1 and V is TRDV1; 11 nucleotides match TRDD3. The CDR3 has 21 amino acids. Losses at the gene ends were 1 base for V and 2 bases for J; bases not matched to a gene: 18. CDR1 is TSWWSYY, CDR2 QGS, per germline. The CDR3 bases are TGTGCTCTTGGGGAACCTGACATGGGGGATACGTACGGTGTGTGGACCGATAAACTCATCTTT. Translated: CALGEPDMGDTYGVWTDKLIF.

This clone appeared a few times. V usage is TRDV1 and J usage is TRDJ1, with TRDD3 matching over 10 bases. CDR1 is TSWWSYY and CDR2 is QGS in the germline V gene. Germline trimming cut 3 bases from V and 0 bases from J; bases unmatched to any gene: 13. This CDR3 contains 19 residues. CDR3 region: CALGEPILCTGGYTDKLIF. DNA for the CDR3: TGTGCTCTTGGGGAGCCAATTCTTTGTACTGGGGGATACACCGATAAACTCATCTTT.

In its sample, this clone was seen a few times. This chain uses TRDV1 with TRDJ1, with 9 bases that match TRDD3. Germline CDR1 reads TSWWSYY; CDR2 reads QGS. There are 21 residues in the CDR3. Trimming took 1 base from V and 0 from J; bases not matched to a gene: 18. The CDR3 here is CALGEHGSEYWGTRYTDKLIF. The CDR3 bases are TGTGCTCTTGGGGAACATGGTAGTGAGTACTGGGGGACCCGGTACACCGATAAACTCATCTTT.

The chain links TRDV1 to TRDJ1; perhaps TRDD3 as D (6 bases). V was trimmed by 1 base and J by 0 bases, leaving 18 bases between them. The V gene's germline CDR1 is TSWWSYY and CDR2 QGS. The CDR3 loop spans 18 amino acids. The CDR3 nucleotides read TGTGCTCTTGGGGAACCCACTCGCTGGGGATTGTACACCGATAAACTCATCTTT. It translates to CALGEPTRWGLYTDKLIF.

This sequence joins TRDV1 and TRDJ1; 7 bases agree with TRDD3. CDR3 size: 23 residues. Losses at the gene ends were 2 bases for V and 0 bases for J; bases not matched to a gene: 27. Germline V gives CDR1 TSWWSYY, CDR2 QGS. The CDR3 loop reads CALGEARGDYVRLGGPYTDKLIF. In nucleotides, the CDR3 is TGTGCTCTTGGGGAAGCCCGGGGGGATTACGTTCGGCTGGGGGGCCCGTACACCGATAAACTCATCTTT.